Below, 21 T cell receptor beta chains from the same sample are listed, as sequenced in a study of T cells in pancreatic ductal adenocarcinoma. TCRdb's copy holds only in-frame clones and misses some; the assay was immunoSEQ multiplex PCR. Of around 94,000 clones listed, about 95% are singletons. Selected pancreatic ductal adenocarcinoma patients had undergone surgery without neoadjuvant therapy. Sequencing was performed on PBMCs. All receptors come from a human donor with pancreatic ductal adenocarcinoma.

The V call is TRBV4-1, the J call TRBJ2-1; D perhaps matches TRBD1 (5 bases). Per the germline V gene, CDR1 is MGHRA and CDR2 is YSYEKL. Trimming removed 6 bases from V and 6 bases from J, with 15 bases in between. CDR3 length: 14 amino acids. The CDR3 DNA sequence: TGCGCCAGCAGGGGTCAGGGTGGGGCCAATGAGCAGTTCTTC. As protein: CASRGQGGANEQFF.

The gene calls are TRBV27 and TRBJ2-7, with 8 nucleotides matching TRBD1. J lost 6 bases, V lost 7 bases, and 11 bases had no gene match. The CDR3 is made up of 14 amino acids. CDR1 is MNHEY and CDR2 is SMNVEV in the germline V gene (reference sequence). The CDR3 coding sequence is TGTGCCAGCAAAGGACAGGGTGGTTTGGGCGAGCAGTACTTC. As protein: CASKGQGGLGEQYF.

The chain carries TRBV5-1 and TRBJ2-7; tentative D call: TRBD2 (5 bases). The CDR3 contains 15 residues. V dropped 0 bases and J dropped 2 bases, with 12 bases sitting between them. Germline V gives CDR1 SGHRS, CDR2 YFSETQ. CDR3 sequence: CASSLDLAGTYEQYF. CDR3 DNA: TGCGCCAGCAGCTTGGATCTGGCGGGCACCTACGAGCAGTACTTC. Full variable domain (remainder filled in from reference TRBV5-1 and TRBJ2-7): KAGVTQTPRYLIKTRGQQVTLSCSPISGHRSVSWYQQTPGQGLQFLFEYFSETQRNKGNFPGRFSGRQFSNSRSEMNVSTLELGDSALYLCASSLDLAGTYEQYFGPGTRLTVT.

This clone turned up a few times. The same CDR3 arises from other DNA sequences in this sample as well. This sequence joins TRBV5-1 and TRBJ1-4; a possible D gene is TRBD1 (5 bases). The germline V and J ends were trimmed by 0 bases and 0 bases, with 6 bases remaining between them. The CDR3 contains 15 residues. Germline CDR1 and CDR2: SGHRS and YFSETQ. The CDR3 nucleotides are TGCGCCAGCAGCTTGGAAGGGGCAACTAATGAAAAACTGTTTTTT. It yields the protein CASSLEGATNEKLFF.

The V and J genes are TRBV2 and TRBJ2-7; the match to TRBD2 covers 11 bases. CDR1 is SNHLY, CDR2 FYNNEI, per germline. Losses at the gene ends were 6 bases for V and 0 bases for J; bases not matched to a gene: 4. The CDR3 has 15 amino acids. The CDR3 sequence is CASRLAGGISYEQYF. In DNA form, the CDR3 reads TGTGCCAGCAGGCTAGCGGGAGGAATCTCCTACGAGCAGTACTTC.

The V gene is TRBV5-1, the J gene TRBJ2-3; TRBD2 agrees at 10 bases. The CDR3 totals 14 residues. V gave up 4 bases and J gave up 5 bases; unmatched junction bases: 4. The germline V gene encodes CDR1 SGHRS and CDR2 YFSETQ. CDR3: CASSPGTSEDTQYF. CDR3 coding DNA: TGCGCCAGCAGCCCAGGGACTAGCGAAGATACGCAGTATTTT.

The V and J genes are TRBV7-6 and TRBJ2-2; D may be TRBD2 (6 bases). The CDR3 consists of 16 residues. V lost 1 base to trimming and J lost 3 bases, with 12 bases between them. Germline-derived CDR1 and CDR2 are SGHVS and FNYEAQ. CDR3 bases: TGTGCCAGCAGCTTAGAGGAGGGCGTAGACACCGGGGAGCTGTTTTTT. It specifies CASSLEEGVDTGELFF.

The chain joins TRBV2 to TRBJ2-1, with D perhaps matching TRBD2 (6 bases). Germline CDR1 is SNHLY and CDR2 is FYNNEI. V shed 0 bases and J shed 0 bases, with 9 bases lying between them. The CDR3 extends over 16 amino acids. The CDR3 region has the DNA TGTGCCAGCAGTGAAGCAGGCGGGACCTCCTACAATGAGCAGTTCTTC. This codes for CASSEAGGTSYNEQFF.

The chain links TRBV18 to TRBJ1-6; 11 nucleotides align to TRBD1. This CDR3 is 16 amino acids long. Germline V CDR1 and CDR2: KGHSH, LQKENI. V shed 1 base, J shed 8 bases, and the junction held 4 bases outside the gene matches. The CDR3 loop reads CASSPQDRGRDSPLHF. The CDR3 DNA reads as TGTGCCAGCTCACCACAGGACAGGGGGCGTGATTCACCCCTCCACTTT.

This rearrangement joins TRBV6-6 to TRBJ1-2, with TRBD1 as a possible D gene (5 bases). There are 14 residues in the CDR3. CDR1 is MNHNY, CDR2 SVGAGI, per germline (reference sequence). Trimming stripped 2 bases from V and 2 bases from J, with 9 bases between. CDR3 sequence reads: CASSYQTANYGYTF. The CDR3 region has the DNA TGTGCCAGCAGTTACCAGACAGCCAACTATGGCTACACCTTC.

V and J are TRBV30 and TRBJ2-5, with 7 positions matching TRBD2. The CDR3 is 14 residues long. V dropped 2 bases and J dropped 4; count of bases not matched to a gene: 7. The V gene's germline CDR1 is GTSNPN and CDR2 SVGIG (reference sequence). The CDR3: CAWSLRGGLETQYF. The CDR3 nucleotides read TGTGCCTGGAGTCTCCGGGGAGGGTTAGAGACCCAGTACTTC.

This rearrangement joins TRBV28 to TRBJ1-2, with D tentatively TRBD1 (5 bases). Trimming shortened V by 2 bases and J by 5 bases, and 6 bases separated the two germline ends. The CDR3 covers 12 residues. Germline V gives CDR1 MDHEN, CDR2 SYDVKM. Here the CDR3 DNA reads TGTGCCAGCAGTTTACAGGGTTATGGCTACACCTTC. Translation gives CASSLQGYGYTF.

The table lists this clone with a count of one. CDR3 sequence reads: CASRTSGTDTQYF. In nucleotides, the CDR3 is TGTGCCAGCAGGACTAGCGGCACAGATACGCAGTATTTT. The chain has TRBV27 and TRBJ2-3; TRBD2 matches at 8 bases. Germline CDR1 and CDR2: MNHEY and SMNVEV (reference sequence). V was pared by 6 bases and J by 1 base, with 0 bases of the junction left unmatched. This CDR3 spans 13 amino acids.

The V gene is TRBV29-1, the J gene TRBJ2-2, with TRBD1 as a possible D gene (6 bases). Trimming took 6 bases from V and 6 from J, leaving 26 bases between them. CDR3 size: 17 residues. Germline V gives CDR1 SQVTM, CDR2 ANQGSEA. The CDR3 reads CSVPGTQSVLGAGELFF. CDR3 in DNA: TGCAGCGTCCCCGGGACACAATCTGTGCTGGGGGCCGGGGAGCTGTTTTTT.

The rearrangement links TRBV5-5 to TRBJ2-2, with 9 bases aligning to TRBD1. Germline V gene sequence: CDR1 SGHKS, CDR2 YYEKEE (reference sequence). J was trimmed by 8 bases and V by 6 bases; bases with no gene match: 5. The CDR3 covers 13 residues. DNA of the CDR3: TGTGCCAGCATACGACAGGGGGATGGGGAGCTGTTTTTT. Translating gives CASIRQGDGELFF.

The chain carries TRBV11-2 and TRBJ2-7, with 8 bases fitting TRBD2. Germline lookup yields CDR1 SGHAT and CDR2 FQNNGV. With V trimmed by 0 bases and J by 9 bases, 4 bases remained unmatched. The CDR3 length is 13 residues. CDR3 DNA sequence: TGTGCCAGCAGCTTAGATTTGGCGGGAGGGCAGTACTTC. Translated, it gives CASSLDLAGGQYF.

This clone was found once. This chain joins TRBV28 and TRBJ1-1; 9 positions agree with TRBD1. V shed 6 bases and J 11 bases; nucleotides not matched to a gene: 7. CDR3 length: 12 residues. Germline V CDR1 and CDR2: MDHEN, SYDVKM. The CDR3 sequence is CASRVQGALAFF. Here the CDR3 DNA reads TGTGCCAGCAGGGTACAGGGGGCGCTGGCTTTCTTT.

CDR3 DNA: TGTGCCAGCAGTTCACTCGGGACGGCGGGAGCTAACTATGGCTACACCTTC. Encoded protein: CASSSLGTAGANYGYTF. The chain couples TRBV28 to TRBJ1-2; possibly TRBD1 for D (5 bases). Germline assignment: CDR1 MDHEN and CDR2 SYDVKM. There are 17 residues in the CDR3. V gave up 4 bases and J gave up 0 bases, with 18 bases separating them.

The rearrangement joins TRBV12-5 to TRBJ2-6, with 8 bases lining up with TRBD1. Losses at the gene ends were 1 base for V and 4 bases for J; bases not matched to a gene: 6. Germline V gene data show CDR1 as LGHNT and CDR2 as FRNRAP. The CDR3 has 17 amino acids. In DNA, the CDR3 is TGTGCTAGTGGTTTGGGACAGGGGCTCTCCGGGGCCAACGTCCTGACTTTC. This codes for CASGLGQGLSGANVLTF.

CDR3 protein: CASSPRAGYEQYF. CDR3 nucleotides: TGCGCCAGCAGCCCCCGGGCGGGGTACGAGCAGTACTTC. The J gene is TRBJ2-7, the V gene TRBV4-3; maybe TRBD2 (6 bases). The CDR3 runs 13 residues. CDR1 is LGHNA and CDR2 is YSLEER in the germline V gene. V was pared by 4 bases and J by 4 bases, with 11 bases between.

The genes are TRBV4-1 and TRBJ1-4, with 9 bases aligning to TRBD1. The germline gives CDR1 MGHRA, CDR2 YSYEKL. J lost 4 bases, V lost 2 bases, and 8 bases had no gene match. The CDR3 loop spans 17 amino acids. CDR3 residues: CASSQSPTGGDNEKLFF. For the CDR3, the DNA is TGCGCCAGCAGCCAATCCCCGACAGGGGGGGATAATGAAAAACTGTTTTTT.